This TCR beta chain was documented in a study of T cell changes during pregnancy in multiple sclerosis. The table came from immunoSEQ multiplex PCR; TCRdb's copy has only in-frame clones and leaves some out. The table lists approximately 70,000 clones, over 80% of them singletons, with about 0.45% in the top ten. The TCR was taken from a female donor with multiple sclerosis, enrolled in a pregnancy study. The sample in question was CD4+ T cells from peripheral blood mononuclear cells, obtained before pregnancy.

CDR3 in DNA: TGTGCTAGTGCCTCCCGACAGATACAAGAGACCCAGTACTTC. Translated: CASASRQIQETQYF. The chain links TRBV12-5 to TRBJ2-5; TRBD1 is a possible D gene (5 bases). V lost 7 bases and J 2 bases, leaving 14 bases between the germline ends. The CDR3 is 14 residues long. Germline V gene data show CDR1 as LGHNT and CDR2 as FRNRAP.